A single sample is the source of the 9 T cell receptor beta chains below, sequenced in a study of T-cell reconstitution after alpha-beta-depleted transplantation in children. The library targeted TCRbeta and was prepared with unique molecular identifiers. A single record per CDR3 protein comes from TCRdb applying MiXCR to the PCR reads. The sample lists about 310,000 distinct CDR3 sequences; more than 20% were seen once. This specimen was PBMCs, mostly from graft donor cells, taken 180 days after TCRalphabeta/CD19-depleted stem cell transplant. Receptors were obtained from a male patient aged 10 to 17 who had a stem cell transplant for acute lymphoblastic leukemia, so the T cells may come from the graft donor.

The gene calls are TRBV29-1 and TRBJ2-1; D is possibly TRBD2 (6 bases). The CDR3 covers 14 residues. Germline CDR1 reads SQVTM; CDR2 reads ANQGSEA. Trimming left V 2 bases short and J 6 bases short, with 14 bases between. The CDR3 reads CSVERTTGFNEQFF. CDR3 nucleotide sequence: TGCAGCGTTGAAAGGACTACGGGATTCAATGAGCAGTTCTTC.

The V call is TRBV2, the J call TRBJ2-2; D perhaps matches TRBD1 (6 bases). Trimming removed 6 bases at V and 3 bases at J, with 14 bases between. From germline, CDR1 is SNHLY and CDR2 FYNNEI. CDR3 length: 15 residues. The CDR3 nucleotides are TGTGCCAGCAGAACCCATCGGACAGACACCGGGGAGCTGTTTTTT. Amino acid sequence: CASRTHRTDTGELFF.

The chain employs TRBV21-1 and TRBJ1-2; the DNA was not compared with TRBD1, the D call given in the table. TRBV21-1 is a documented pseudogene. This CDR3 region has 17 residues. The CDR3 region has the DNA TGTGCCAGCAGCAAAGATTGGGGCTACAGGGGCGTTGATGGCTACACCTTC. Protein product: CASSKDWGYRGVDGYTF.

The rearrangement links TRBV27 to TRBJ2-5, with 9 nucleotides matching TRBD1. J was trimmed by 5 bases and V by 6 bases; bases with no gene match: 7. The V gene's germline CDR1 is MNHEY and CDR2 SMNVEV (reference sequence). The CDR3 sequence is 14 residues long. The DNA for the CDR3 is TGTGCCAGCAGGACCGGACAGGGGTACGAGACCCAGTACTTC. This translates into CASRTGQGYETQYF.

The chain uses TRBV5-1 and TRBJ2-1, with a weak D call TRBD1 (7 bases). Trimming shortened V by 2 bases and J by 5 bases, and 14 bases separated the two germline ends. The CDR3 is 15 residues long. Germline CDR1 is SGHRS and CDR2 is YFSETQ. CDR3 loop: CASSLVQGTHNEQFF. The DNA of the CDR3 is TGCGCCAGCAGCTTAGTACAGGGGACTCACAATGAGCAGTTCTTC.

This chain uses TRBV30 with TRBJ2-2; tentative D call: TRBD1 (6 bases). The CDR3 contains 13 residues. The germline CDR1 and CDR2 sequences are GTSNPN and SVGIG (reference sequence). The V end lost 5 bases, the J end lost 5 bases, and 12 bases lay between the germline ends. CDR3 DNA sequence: TGTGCCTGGCTTTTCAGGGGAACCGGGGAGCTGTTTTTT. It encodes CAWLFRGTGELFF.

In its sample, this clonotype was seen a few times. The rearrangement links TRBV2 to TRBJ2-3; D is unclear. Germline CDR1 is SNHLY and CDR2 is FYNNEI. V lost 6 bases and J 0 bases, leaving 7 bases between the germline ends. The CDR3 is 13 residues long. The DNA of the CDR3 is TGTGCCAGCAGGGGTTGGAGCACAGATACGCAGTATTTT. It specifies CASRGWSTDTQYF.

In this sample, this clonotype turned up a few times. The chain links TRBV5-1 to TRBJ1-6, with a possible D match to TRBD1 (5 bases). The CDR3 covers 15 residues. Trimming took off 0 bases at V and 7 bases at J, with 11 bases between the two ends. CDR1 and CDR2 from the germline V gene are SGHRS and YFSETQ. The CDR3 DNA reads TGCGCCAGCAGCTTGGTCGGGACCGAAAATTCACCCCTCCACTTT. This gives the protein CASSLVGTENSPLHF.

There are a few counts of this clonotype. CDR3: CATSRTTGPHEQFF. In DNA, the CDR3 is TGTGCCACCAGCAGGACAACGGGACCCCATGAGCAGTTCTTC. This chain uses TRBV15 with TRBJ2-1, with D perhaps matching TRBD1 or TRBD2 (5 bases each). This CDR3 has 14 residues. CDR1 is LNHNV, CDR2 YYDKDF, per germline (reference sequence). V dropped 3 bases and J dropped 8 bases, with 14 bases sitting between them.